This TCR beta chain was recovered during a study of identical twins listed by TCRdb under 2016. Notes on the research overall: To test whether fetal clonotypes persist, this study deep-sequenced TCR alpha and beta repertoires from monozygotic twins, from unrelated adults of various ages, and from cord blood. Replicate twin experiments were performed at different times using different library preparation protocols to rule out contamination. Overall results and qualifications from the work: Abundant cord blood beta clonotypes had fewer insertions, young adult naive repertoires showed a similar but weaker trend, and memory repertoires showed no such trend. Zero-insertion analyses could be partly confounded by invariant T cells such as MAIT and iNKT, although diverse VJ usage argued against such confounding for most clonotypes. In monozygotic twins, out-of-frame TCR alpha sharing was systematically underestimated by recombination models, although the models agreed with sharing between unrelated individuals. Compared with coincidental sharing between unrelated individuals, out-of-frame TCR alpha sequences shared between twins showed an excess of sequences with low generation probability. In beta out-of-frame sequences, excess twin sharing was weaker, because having fewer shared sequences lowered the signal-to-noise ratio. Because the same donors could not be followed over many years, the conclusions relied on cross-sectional statistical analysis.

As encoded in the germline V gene, CDR1 is SGHVS while CDR2 is FQNEAQ. The CDR3 runs 15 amino acids, cysteine and phenylalanine included. Here the CDR3 DNA is all that survives: 45 bases in frame from base 1. V sheds 1 base and J sheds 0 bases, leaving 6 bases between their ends. The receptor library was made with 5' RACE. The sequencing machine was an Illumina HiSeq 2000. Template switching introduced a universal primer binding site; the final cDNA contained a unique molecular identifier, enabling accurate counting of TCR cDNA molecules. Specific primers in the conserved constant-segment region were used to synthesize first-strand cDNA for the TCR alpha and beta chains. Each cDNA library was double barcoded, with a SMART-Mk sample barcode plus Illumina barcodes, to control for contamination. TruSeq adapter sequences, together with Illumina sample barcodes, were added in two successive PCR steps. Sequencing of the TCR alpha and beta cDNA libraries was done on the Illumina HiSeq platform using custom primers. The authors processed their data as follows. MiGEC was used to process raw reads and extract unique molecular identifiers, and MiXCR was used to find CDR3 positions. For each individual, recombination models were inferred using an EM algorithm with the repgenHMM and IGoR tools. Shared clonotypes were analyzed with the tcR package in R, and sharing was normalized by the product of cloneset sizes. To study raw recombination without the effects of thymic and clonal selection, out-of-frame nonproductive sequences were analyzed. TCRdb reran the public reads through fastp at Q25 and MiXCR, keeping productive beta chains. CDR3 protein sequences are deduplicated, and each keeps its most common genes and DNA. TCRdb assigned the V and J calls; the authors' analysis was not used. The sample table lists 450,000 to 500,000 distinct CDR3 sequences, 13% to 15% of them with a count of one. The ten largest make up approximately 1% of the sample.

This clonotype came up many times. What this receptor recognizes is not known. There are no base qualities to consult, and no much larger clone falls within one base. All donors were healthy Caucasians. Three pairs of female monozygotic twins, all aged roughly 18 to 30 years, made up the twin cohort. Positive isolation kits from Invitrogen were used to isolate CD4+ and CD8+ T cell populations. Another study also made use of these data, one on yellow fever vaccine responses in identical twins. The second paper states: According to the authors, the vaccine-induced T cell response in identical twins seemed to be partly convergent and partly specific to each individual. The study precisely tracked vaccine-responding T cell clones in identical twins.

This clonotype was sampled from a woman aged 18-29 years in good health. The chain was built from TRBV7-8 and TRBJ1-4; D gene: possibly TRBD1, on 5 matching bases. The material sequenced was CD4+ T cells sorted from blood. The CDR3 reads as follows: CASSLVGATNEKLFF. Read as DNA, the sequence is TGTGCCAGCAGCTTAGTGGGGGCAACTAATGAAAAACTGTTTTTT. With all but the CDR3 taken from the reference TRBV7-8 and TRBJ1-4 genes, the full variable domain is: GAGVSQSPRYKVAKRGQDVALRCDPISGHVSLFWYQQALGQGPEFLTYFQNEAQLDKSGLPSDRFFAERPEGSVSTLKIQRTQQEDSAVYLCASSLVGATNEKLFFGSGTQLSVL.